Detailed here is one T cell receptor (beta chain). Assay: immunoSEQ multiplex PCR; the TCRdb copy retains only in-frame clones and omits some. The sample lists some 130,000 clones, roughly 89% occurring once. These data originate in a study of control samples from healthy donors and cancer patients. The trim removed 0 bases at V and 2 bases at J, leaving 18 bases unmatched. The CDR3 consists of 21 residues. CDR1 is LGHDT and CDR2 is YNNKEL in the germline V gene (reference sequence). The sample was blood. This receptor was obtained from a man aged 18 to 30 in good health. V usage is TRBV3-1 (or the pseudogene TRBV3-2) and J usage is TRBJ2-3; TRBD2 aligns across 9 bases. The CDR3 loop reads CASSQDPGGVAGDPHTDTQYF. CDR3 coding DNA: TGTGCCAGCAGCCAAGATCCTGGCGGGGTAGCGGGGGACCCTCACACAGATACGCAGTATTTT.